The 4 T cell receptor beta chains given below trace back to one sample, sequenced in a study of blood T cell repertoires in COVID-19. This table comes from immunoSEQ multiplex PCR, and its TCRdb copy is limited to in-frame clones, with some not included. Here the sample spans a few hundred thousand clones, around 85% being singletons. The specimen was PBMCs or T cells enriched from blood (not recorded which). Receptors were obtained from a man aged 30 to 39 who had recovered from COVID-19.

This rearrangement joins TRBV6-1 to TRBJ2-1; D gene uncertain. V was shortened by 0 bases and J by 5 bases, with 8 bases between the two germline ends. Germline V gene lookup returns CDR1 MNHNS and CDR2 SASEGT. CDR3 length equals 14 residues. The CDR3 spells CASSEALANNEQFF. For the CDR3, the DNA is TGTGCCAGCAGTGAAGCGCTGGCAAACAATGAGCAGTTCTTC.

The rearrangement links TRBV4-3 to TRBJ2-7, with 12 bases aligning to TRBD2. This CDR3 spans 19 amino acids. The ends lost 0 bases at V and 2 bases at J; junction bases unmatched: 11. Germline CDR1 reads LGHNA; CDR2 reads YSLEER. Here the CDR3 reads CASSQEVGITSGGTYEQYF. As DNA, the CDR3 is TGCGCCAGCAGCCAAGAAGTGGGGATTACTAGCGGGGGGACCTACGAGCAGTACTTC.

Regarding this clone: The same CDR3 arises from other DNA sequences in this sample as well. The chain joins TRBV5-1 to TRBJ1-2, with a possible D match to TRBD1 (6 bases). The CDR3 length is 13 residues. Germline-derived CDR1 and CDR2 are SGHRS and YFSETQ. Trimming took 4 bases from V and 2 from J, leaving 9 bases between them. CDR3 sequence: CASSPDRNYGYTF. CDR3 coding DNA: TGCGCCAGCAGCCCCGACAGGAACTATGGCTACACCTTC.

This clone has just one count. The rearrangement uses TRBV5-6 and TRBJ2-7, with TRBD2 matching 8 bases. The CDR3 has 14 amino acids. Trimming cost V 4 bases and J 5 bases; bases outside gene matches: 8. Germline CDR1 reads SGHDT; CDR2 reads YYEEEE. CDR3 bases: TGTGCCAGCAGCCCATCGGGAGGGTCGCACGAGCAGTACTTC. This sequence encodes CASSPSGGSHEQYF. Full variable domain (remainder filled in from reference TRBV5-6 and TRBJ2-7): DAGVTQSPTHLIKTRGQQVTLRCSPKSGHDTVSWYQQALGQGPQFIFQYYEEEERQRGNFPDRFSGHQFPNYSSELNVNALLLGDSALYLCASSPSGGSHEQYFGPGTRLTVT.